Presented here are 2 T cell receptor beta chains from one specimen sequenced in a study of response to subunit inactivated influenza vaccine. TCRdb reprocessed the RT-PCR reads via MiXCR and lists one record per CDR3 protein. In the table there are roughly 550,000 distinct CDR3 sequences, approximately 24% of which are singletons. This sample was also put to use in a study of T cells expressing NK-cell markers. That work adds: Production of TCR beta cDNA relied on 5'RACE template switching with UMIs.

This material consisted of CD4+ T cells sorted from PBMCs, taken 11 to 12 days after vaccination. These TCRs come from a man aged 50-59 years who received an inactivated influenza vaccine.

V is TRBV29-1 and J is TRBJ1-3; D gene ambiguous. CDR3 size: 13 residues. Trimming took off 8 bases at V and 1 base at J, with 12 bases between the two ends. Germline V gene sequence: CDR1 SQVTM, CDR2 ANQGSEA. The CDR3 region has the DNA TGCAGCACCCAGACGGGGTCTGGAAACACCATATATTTT. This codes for CSTQTGSGNTIYF.

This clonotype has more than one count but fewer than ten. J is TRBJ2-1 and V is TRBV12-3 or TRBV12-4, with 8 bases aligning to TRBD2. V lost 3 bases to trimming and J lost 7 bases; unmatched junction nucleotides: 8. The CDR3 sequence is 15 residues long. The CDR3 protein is CASSFGTGGPNEQFF. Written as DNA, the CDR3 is TGTGCCAGCAGTTTTGGTACGGGAGGGCCTAATGAGCAGTTCTTC.